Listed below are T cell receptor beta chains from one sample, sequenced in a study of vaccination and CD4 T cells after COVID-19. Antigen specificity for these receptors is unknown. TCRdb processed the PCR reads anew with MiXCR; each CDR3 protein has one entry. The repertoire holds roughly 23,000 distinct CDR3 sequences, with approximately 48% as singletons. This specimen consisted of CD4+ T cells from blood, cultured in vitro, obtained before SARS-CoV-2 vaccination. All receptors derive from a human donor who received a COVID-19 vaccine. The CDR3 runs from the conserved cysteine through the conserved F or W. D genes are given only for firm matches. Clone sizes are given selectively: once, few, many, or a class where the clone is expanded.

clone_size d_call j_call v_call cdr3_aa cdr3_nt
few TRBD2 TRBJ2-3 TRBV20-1 CSASASGGDSTQYF TGCAGTGCTAGCGCTAGCGGCGGTGATTCTACGCAGTATTTT
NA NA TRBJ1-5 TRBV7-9 CASSLGGEQPQHF TGTGCCAGCAGCTTAGGAGGGGAGCAGCCCCAGCATTTT
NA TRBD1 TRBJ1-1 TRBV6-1 CASRLRFRQGGTEAFF TGTGCCAGCAGACTCAGGTTTCGACAGGGCGGGACTGAAGCTTTCTTT
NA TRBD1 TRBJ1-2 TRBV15 CATSRSDRDLYGYTF TGTGCCACCAGCAGATCCGACAGGGACCTCTATGGCTACACCTTC
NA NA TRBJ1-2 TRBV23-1 CASSQSGGQVYGYTF TGCGCCAGCAGTCAATCGGGGGGGCAGGTTTATGGCTACACCTTC
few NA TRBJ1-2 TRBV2 CASSGPGDYGYTF TGTGCCAGCAGTGGGCCAGGGGACTATGGCTACACCTTC
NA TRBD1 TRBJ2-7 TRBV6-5 CASSYPDRDHEQYF TGTGCCAGCAGTTACCCGGACAGGGATCACGAGCAGTACTTC
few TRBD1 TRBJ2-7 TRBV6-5 CASSYSFGDRGLDEISYEQYF TGTGCCAGCAGTTACTCTTTCGGGGACAGGGGGCTTGATGAGATTTCCTACGAGCAGTACTTC
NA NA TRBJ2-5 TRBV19 CASSISGRETQYF TGTGCCAGTAGTATTTCTGGCCGGGAGACCCAGTACTTC
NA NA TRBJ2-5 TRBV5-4 CASSFLSGGETQYF TGTGCCAGCAGCTTCCTGTCCGGGGGAGAGACCCAGTACTTC
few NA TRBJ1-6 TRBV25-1 CASSSTGTPYNSPLHF TGTGCCAGCAGTTCTACCGGGACACCCTATAATTCACCCCTCCACTTT
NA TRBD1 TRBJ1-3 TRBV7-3 CASSQTGPSGNTIYF TGTGCCAGCAGCCAGACAGGGCCCTCTGGAAACACCATATATTTT
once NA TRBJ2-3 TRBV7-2 CASSLGGRDTQYF TGTGCCAGCAGCTTGGGGGGGCGAGATACGCAGTATTTT
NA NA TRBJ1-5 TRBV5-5 CASSRELLVISNQPQHF TGTGCCAGCAGCCGAGAACTCCTGGTTATTAGCAATCAGCCCCAGCATTTT
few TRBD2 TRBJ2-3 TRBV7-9 CASSSVAGGRRDTQYF TGTGCCAGCAGCTCTGTGGCGGGGGGACGTAGGGATACGCAGTATTTT
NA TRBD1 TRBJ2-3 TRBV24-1 CATSDLGQGGPDTQYF TGTGCCACCAGTGATTTGGGACAGGGCGGCCCAGATACGCAGTATTTT
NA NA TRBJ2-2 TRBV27 CASSLRITGELFF TGTGCCAGCAGTTTAAGAATCACCGGGGAGCTGTTTTTT
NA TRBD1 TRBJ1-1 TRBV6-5 CASSYMRDRAPEAFF TGTGCCAGCAGTTACATGCGGGACAGGGCTCCTGAAGCTTTCTTT
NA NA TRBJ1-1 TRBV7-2 CASSLDGGKEAFF TGTGCCAGCAGCTTAGACGGGGGAAAGGAAGCTTTCTTT
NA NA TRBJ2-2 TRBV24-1 CATGGARDKGNTGELFF TGTGCCACCGGGGGGGCCCGGGACAAGGGGAACACCGGGGAGCTGTTTTTT
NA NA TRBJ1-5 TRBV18 CASSPGRGSNQPQHF TGTGCCAGCTCACCAGGCCGGGGATCCAATCAGCCCCAGCATTTT
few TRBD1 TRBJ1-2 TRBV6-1 CASRETGFRYGYTF TGTGCCAGCAGGGAGACAGGGTTTCGCTATGGCTACACCTTC
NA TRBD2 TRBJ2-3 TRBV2 CASSPPSFSGGQKRTDTQYF TGTGCCAGCAGTCCCCCCTCCTTTAGCGGGGGACAAAAGCGCACAGATACGCAGTATTTT
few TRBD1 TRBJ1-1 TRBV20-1 CSAGQGRMNTEAFF TGCAGTGCGGGACAGGGCCGCATGAACACTGAAGCTTTCTTT
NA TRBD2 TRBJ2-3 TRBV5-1 CASSLTSGGDTQYF TGCGCCAGCAGCTTGACTAGCGGGGGGGATACGCAGTATTTT
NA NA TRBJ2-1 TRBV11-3 CASSLVLVGGGADEQFF TGTGCCAGCAGCTTAGTCCTGGTGGGTGGGGGGGCCGATGAGCAGTTCTTC
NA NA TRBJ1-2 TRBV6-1 CATSRDIYGYTF TGTGCCACGTCCCGGGACATTTATGGCTACACCTTC
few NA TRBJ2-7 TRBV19 CASSIDRGEQYF TGTGCCAGTAGTATAGACAGGGGCGAGCAGTACTTC
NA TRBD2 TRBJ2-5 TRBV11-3 CASNIRQAGFQETQYF TGTGCCAGCAACATAAGACAAGCGGGGTTCCAAGAGACCCAGTACTTC
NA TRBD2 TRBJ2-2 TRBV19 CASSPQAGGPGELFF TGTGCCAGTAGTCCACAGGCGGGGGGGCCCGGGGAGCTGTTTTTT
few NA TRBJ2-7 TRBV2 CASSDRTGLNYEQYF TGTGCCAGCAGTGATAGGACGGGACTGAATTACGAGCAGTACTTC
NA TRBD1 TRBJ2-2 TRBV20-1 CSAPSGTATGELFF TGCAGTGCGCCCTCCGGGACAGCCACCGGGGAGCTGTTTTTT
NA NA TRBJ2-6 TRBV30 CAGGHSGANVLTF TGTGCCGGAGGACACTCTGGGGCCAACGTCCTGACTTTC